The present T cell receptor (beta chain) was sequenced within a study of cytomegalovirus exposure and HLA in healthy donors. Study-wide points: Association with HLA alleles at 0.05 false discovery rate was found for 15,000 to 20,000 TCR beta sequences in a later analysis.

The PCR employed 60 Vbeta primers together with 13 Jbeta primers. TCRdb's table, derived via immunoSEQ multiplex PCR, lists solely in-frame clones and lacks some. The sample records around 130,000 clones, under 90% being singletons. Participants comprised healthy donors of bone marrow. A remark on this clone: Its antigen is undetermined.

Germline V lookup: CDR1 SGHTA, CDR2 FQGTGA. This CDR3 spans 16 amino acids. V was shortened by 3 bases and J by 1 base, with 15 bases between the two germline ends. This TCR derives from a woman aged 40 to 49 in good health and CMV-seronegative. The sequencing sample was made of PBMCs. V and J are TRBV7-3 and TRBJ1-1; no definite D call. DNA for the CDR3: TGTGCCAGCAGCTTCATGGCAGGTCTTACGAACACTGAAGCTTTCTTT. Amino acid sequence: CASSFMAGLTNTEAFF.